This T cell receptor beta chain was captured in a study of blood T cell repertoires in COVID-19 (dated by TCRdb to 2019 to 2021). For the wider study: Samples from collaborators originated in the United States, Italy and Spain and spanned both the acute and convalescent phases of COVID-19. The dataset comprised deeply sampled blood TCRbeta repertoires from subjects exposed to, actively infected with, or recovered from COVID-19. HLA class I and class II types, where available, came from metadata supplied by the sample provider rather than from assay-based typing. The repertoires were made available in a free public database intended to serve as a resource for research on the immune response to SARS-CoV-2. The material from the prospective study consisted of cDNA or gDNA derived from T cells, B-cell-depleted T cells, or PBMCs. Nearly every sample came with metadata listing a de-identified subject ID, COVID-19 status, age in years and sex. The samples were drawn from the first 160 participants of the ongoing ImmuneRACE study and from over 950 subjects provided by 6 global collaborators.

In regard to this clone: Its specific antigen is unknown. No much larger clone exists at a distance of one base, and base qualities are not known.

Summary of the overall study and its limitations: The quantity of clinical and demographic metadata differed by source and by participant and was supplied without curation.

Collaborating institutions collected whole blood in K2EDTA tubes following their own protocols. For TCRbeta analysis, collaborators shipped samples in one of three forms: frozen whole blood, isolated PBMCs, or DNA extracted from either of those sample types. The immunoSEQ Assay, a bias-controlled multiplex PCR, was used to amplify TCRbeta CDR3 regions from genomic DNA. Per the original workflow: Within the assay, amplification of reference gene primers was used to estimate how many nucleated cells each sample contained. To quantify the absolute abundance of each unique TCRbeta CDR3 rearrangement, sequence reads were collapsed and filtered. Productive Simpson clonality was computed per sample as the square root of Simpson's diversity index over productive rearrangements. TCRdb mirrors the immuneACCESS table, restricted to in-frame sequences. Some clones are absent from its copies; in checked studies, under half trace to an unresolved V gene, and the reason for the others is unknown. Clone size and V and J calls were adopted from that table, with D and trimming inferred from the DNA. The sample table contains tens of thousands of clones; only one count was recorded for 75% of them. The top ten clonotypes cover under 25% of the sample.

V is trimmed back by 2 bases and J by 6 bases, and the junction contains 5 bases that no gene match accounts for. CDR1 and CDR2, per the germline V gene, are KGHSH and LQKENI. The CDR3 measures 15 amino acids from cysteine to phenylalanine. Of the read, only the CDR3 DNA is kept; its 45 bases are in frame from base 1. The source of this sequence is a man aged 70 or older with acute or convalescent COVID-19. Material for sequencing was peripheral blood. Recombination connected TRBV18 to TRBJ2-1; 9 junctional bases match TRBD2. DNA sequence: TGTGCCAGCTCACCAGGCGCGGGGGGGGTCAATGAGCAGTTCTTC. This encodes CASSPGAGGVNEQFF.